Described below is a single T cell receptor (beta chain) sequence and its context. No cognate antigen has been identified for it. Within one base of it there is no much larger clone, and no base qualities were kept. This entry belongs to a study of beta chain features in type 1 diabetes (dated by TCRdb to about 2018). Background for the entire study: Mean age, gender distribution, total cell number and subset yield did not differ between patients and healthy donors. A total of about 110 million sorted cells were examined across all samples, and the number of cells per subset was strongly correlated with RNA yield. In the study, recently diagnosed type 1 diabetes patients and matched healthy donors were compared on the TCRB repertoires of their sorted circulating CD4+ T cell subsets. Whereas all 30 or so donors provided naive and central memory subsets, regulatory and stem cell-like memory subsets were isolated from just 8 patients and about 8 healthy donors. The paper as a whole reports these results and caveats: Patients with type 1 diabetes made fewer insertions and deleted more nucleotides at VDJ recombination sites, implying thymic rearrangement abnormalities. In all four CD4+ subsets, TCRB CDR3 length was moderately but significantly shorter in type 1 diabetes patients. Only small numbers of individuals were included in the HLA sub-analyses, which left unresolved whether HLA type had any influence on TCRB rearrangement. The naive, central memory and regulatory TCRB repertoires appeared to resemble one another more closely among patients than among healthy donors. PCR may preferentially amplify shorter templates, but because patient and control samples were amplified and corrected together, any resulting skew would affect both groups equally. Because cDNA rather than genomic DNA was sequenced, highly expressing activated cells could have been over-represented, although no difference in activation and CD3 levels was found between groups.

The germline V gene (reference sequence) supplies CDR1 MNHEY and CDR2 SMNVEV. The CDR3, from cysteine to phenylalanine, totals 15 residues. Only the CDR3 DNA stays, 45 bases, in frame from base 1. V was cut back by 8 bases and J by 0 bases, leaving a gap of 13 bases between them. All of the isolated RNA was reverse transcribed with the High Capacity cDNA Reverse Transcription Kit, so expressed TCRB transcripts were sequenced. Deep immunoSEQ sequencing was applied to naive, central memory and regulatory T cell samples, giving an average of about 3.7 million total reads per sample. Sorted cells were lysed in RLT buffer, and RNA was extracted using DNase-treated RNeasy Micro or Mini kits according to cell number. To prevent cross-contamination, every cell subset was processed on its own, while patient and healthy donor samples were processed together. Using the immunoSEQ multiplex PCR, TCRB sequences were amplified from cDNA into 87-bp fragments spanning the CDR3 region. Sequencing of the amplicons was done on the Illumina HiSeq platform. The authors processed their data as follows. PCR bias was corrected computationally using synthetic template baselines, and reads within Hamming distance 2 were collapsed, with unmergeable singletons discarded. Reads were aligned against IMGT so that V, D and J genes, CDR3 length and insertions or deletions at six rearrangement sites could be assigned. Within each subset, clonotype counts were normalized to sorted cell number, and only after that were true diversity and Gini coefficients computed with the tcR R package. Repertoire sharing was quantified using the overlap coefficient calculated on TCRB nucleotide sequences. TCRdb re-hosts the immuneACCESS table, in-frame sequences only. Its copies lack some clones; in the studies checked, an unresolved V gene accounts for under half of them, and the cause for the rest is not known. V, J and clone size were drawn from that table, and D and trimming were deduced from the DNA. The sample contains almost 350,000 clones, less than 10% of them found a single time. Clones ranked in the top ten supply around 0.45% of the sample.

Each donor gave one peripheral blood draw, roughly 110 mL on average, collected into heparinised tubes. A BD FACSAria II and a panel including CD45RO, CCR7, CD25, CD127, CD95 and CD27 were used to sort naive, central memory, regulatory and stem cell-like memory CD4+ T cells. Every sorted population had a purity above 95%. PBMCs were isolated right away by Lymphoprep density gradient centrifugation and were stained directly, without culture. To minimize batch effects, samples were stained and sorted in pairs, one healthy donor with one patient per experiment. Sequencing used central memory CD4+ T cells from blood. This TCR came from a woman aged 18-29 years in good health. This receptor chain uses TRBV27 and TRBJ2-2; no D gene can be assigned with confidence. The nucleotide sequence reads TGTGCCAGCTCCAGGTACACCCCGAACACCGGGGAGCTGTTTTTT. Translation gives CASSRYTPNTGELFF.